This T cell receptor beta chain originates from a study of PD-1 blockade in classical Hodgkin lymphoma (dated by TCRdb to 2018 to 2021). Background on the whole study: To define a peripheral blood immune signature of response to PD-1 blockade in classical Hodgkin lymphoma, the study combined TCR beta sequencing with CyTOF.

Study-level results and caveats: The study covered only a single clinical trial cohort, and the causes of the repertoire differences, possibly disease activity or prior therapy, were still not defined. Newly diagnosed patients were reported to have lower baseline TCR diversity than healthy donors, and relapsed/refractory patients were reported to have lower baseline TCR diversity still.

The sample's time point label is to be understood as: newly diagnosed, previously untreated cHL patient sample. A Miltenyi CD4+ T cell isolation kit was used for magnetic negative selection to purify CD4+ T cells from thawed PBMCs. PBMCs from patients with newly diagnosed, previously untreated classical Hodgkin lymphoma were sequenced as a comparison group for the relapsed/refractory trial patients. Peripheral blood was collected in 8 mL Vacutainer Cell Preparation Tubes, from which PBMCs were isolated by centrifugation and then cryopreserved. Purified CD4+ and CD8+ fractions were prepared only for cases with an additional available PBMC sample. Magnetically labelled cells were removed on LS columns in a quadroMACS separator, and the flow-through was retained as the purified fraction. V drops 4 bases and J drops 0 bases, leaving 13 bases in between. As encoded in the germline V gene, CDR1 is MNHNS while CDR2 is SASEGT. The CDR3 sequence holds 15 residues, the cysteine and phenylalanine included. The CDR3 DNA has 45 bases and is translated from base 1.

As to this clone: The specificity of this receptor is unknown. No clone much larger than this one lies a single base away; base qualities are absent.

The Qiagen DNeasy kit was used to extract genomic DNA both from unsorted PBMCs and from the negatively selected CD4+ and CD8+ fractions. Amplification of TCR beta CDR3 regions was done by immunoSEQ multiplex PCR with primers that anneal to V and J segments. A synthetic immune receptor repertoire was used to minimize amplification bias, and any residual bias was removed computationally once sequencing was done. Per the original workflow: Custom Python scripts were used to quantify repertoire diversity as the Shannon entropy index. Unsorted, CD4+ and CD8+ repertoires were examined separately, except in combined analyses, for which CD4+ and CD8+ sequences were merged in silico. This immuneACCESS table, as held by TCRdb, lists in-frame sequences with V and J called but not all clones. Of the missing ones, under half trace to an unresolved V gene in checked studies; the others have no known cause. V and J calls and clone size follow that table, whereas D and trimming were derived from the DNA. In all, the sample holds under 40,000 clones, and about 87% of those were seen once. The ten largest clones capture 1% to 1.5% of the sample.

Recombination joined TRBV6-1 with TRBJ2-7; perhaps TRBD2 is the D gene, with 7 bases matching. Input material: CD4+ T cells from blood. The receptor comes from a human donor with classical Hodgkin lymphoma. The nucleotide sequence reads TGTGCCAGCAGTGCCACGGGGGGCGGCTCCTACGAGCAGTACTTC. Its protein is CASSATGGGSYEQYF.